The source of this TCR beta chain is a study of T cell repertoires in cytomegalovirus infection. TCRdb recomputed calls from the reads with MiXCR, one row per CDR3 protein. The sample consists of about 500,000 distinct CDR3 sequences, around 30% of them appearing once. On this clonotype: No antigen is known for it.

The CDR3 runs 17 residues. Germline V CDR1 and CDR2: SGHTA, FQGNSA. Germline trimming cut 5 bases from V and 4 bases from J; bases unmatched to any gene: 8. This receptor was identified in a human donor in good health (CMV status not recorded). Some clones in this sample may be carry-over from other donors' samples. The material was cultured PBMCs, obtained from culture after CMV antigen stimulation. This chain uses TRBV7-2 with TRBJ2-1, with 13 bases matching TRBD2. CDR3 in DNA: TGTGCCAGCAGCCCCTTCGGACTAGCGGGAGTGTACAATGAGCAGTTCTTC. Translating it yields CASSPFGLAGVYNEQFF.